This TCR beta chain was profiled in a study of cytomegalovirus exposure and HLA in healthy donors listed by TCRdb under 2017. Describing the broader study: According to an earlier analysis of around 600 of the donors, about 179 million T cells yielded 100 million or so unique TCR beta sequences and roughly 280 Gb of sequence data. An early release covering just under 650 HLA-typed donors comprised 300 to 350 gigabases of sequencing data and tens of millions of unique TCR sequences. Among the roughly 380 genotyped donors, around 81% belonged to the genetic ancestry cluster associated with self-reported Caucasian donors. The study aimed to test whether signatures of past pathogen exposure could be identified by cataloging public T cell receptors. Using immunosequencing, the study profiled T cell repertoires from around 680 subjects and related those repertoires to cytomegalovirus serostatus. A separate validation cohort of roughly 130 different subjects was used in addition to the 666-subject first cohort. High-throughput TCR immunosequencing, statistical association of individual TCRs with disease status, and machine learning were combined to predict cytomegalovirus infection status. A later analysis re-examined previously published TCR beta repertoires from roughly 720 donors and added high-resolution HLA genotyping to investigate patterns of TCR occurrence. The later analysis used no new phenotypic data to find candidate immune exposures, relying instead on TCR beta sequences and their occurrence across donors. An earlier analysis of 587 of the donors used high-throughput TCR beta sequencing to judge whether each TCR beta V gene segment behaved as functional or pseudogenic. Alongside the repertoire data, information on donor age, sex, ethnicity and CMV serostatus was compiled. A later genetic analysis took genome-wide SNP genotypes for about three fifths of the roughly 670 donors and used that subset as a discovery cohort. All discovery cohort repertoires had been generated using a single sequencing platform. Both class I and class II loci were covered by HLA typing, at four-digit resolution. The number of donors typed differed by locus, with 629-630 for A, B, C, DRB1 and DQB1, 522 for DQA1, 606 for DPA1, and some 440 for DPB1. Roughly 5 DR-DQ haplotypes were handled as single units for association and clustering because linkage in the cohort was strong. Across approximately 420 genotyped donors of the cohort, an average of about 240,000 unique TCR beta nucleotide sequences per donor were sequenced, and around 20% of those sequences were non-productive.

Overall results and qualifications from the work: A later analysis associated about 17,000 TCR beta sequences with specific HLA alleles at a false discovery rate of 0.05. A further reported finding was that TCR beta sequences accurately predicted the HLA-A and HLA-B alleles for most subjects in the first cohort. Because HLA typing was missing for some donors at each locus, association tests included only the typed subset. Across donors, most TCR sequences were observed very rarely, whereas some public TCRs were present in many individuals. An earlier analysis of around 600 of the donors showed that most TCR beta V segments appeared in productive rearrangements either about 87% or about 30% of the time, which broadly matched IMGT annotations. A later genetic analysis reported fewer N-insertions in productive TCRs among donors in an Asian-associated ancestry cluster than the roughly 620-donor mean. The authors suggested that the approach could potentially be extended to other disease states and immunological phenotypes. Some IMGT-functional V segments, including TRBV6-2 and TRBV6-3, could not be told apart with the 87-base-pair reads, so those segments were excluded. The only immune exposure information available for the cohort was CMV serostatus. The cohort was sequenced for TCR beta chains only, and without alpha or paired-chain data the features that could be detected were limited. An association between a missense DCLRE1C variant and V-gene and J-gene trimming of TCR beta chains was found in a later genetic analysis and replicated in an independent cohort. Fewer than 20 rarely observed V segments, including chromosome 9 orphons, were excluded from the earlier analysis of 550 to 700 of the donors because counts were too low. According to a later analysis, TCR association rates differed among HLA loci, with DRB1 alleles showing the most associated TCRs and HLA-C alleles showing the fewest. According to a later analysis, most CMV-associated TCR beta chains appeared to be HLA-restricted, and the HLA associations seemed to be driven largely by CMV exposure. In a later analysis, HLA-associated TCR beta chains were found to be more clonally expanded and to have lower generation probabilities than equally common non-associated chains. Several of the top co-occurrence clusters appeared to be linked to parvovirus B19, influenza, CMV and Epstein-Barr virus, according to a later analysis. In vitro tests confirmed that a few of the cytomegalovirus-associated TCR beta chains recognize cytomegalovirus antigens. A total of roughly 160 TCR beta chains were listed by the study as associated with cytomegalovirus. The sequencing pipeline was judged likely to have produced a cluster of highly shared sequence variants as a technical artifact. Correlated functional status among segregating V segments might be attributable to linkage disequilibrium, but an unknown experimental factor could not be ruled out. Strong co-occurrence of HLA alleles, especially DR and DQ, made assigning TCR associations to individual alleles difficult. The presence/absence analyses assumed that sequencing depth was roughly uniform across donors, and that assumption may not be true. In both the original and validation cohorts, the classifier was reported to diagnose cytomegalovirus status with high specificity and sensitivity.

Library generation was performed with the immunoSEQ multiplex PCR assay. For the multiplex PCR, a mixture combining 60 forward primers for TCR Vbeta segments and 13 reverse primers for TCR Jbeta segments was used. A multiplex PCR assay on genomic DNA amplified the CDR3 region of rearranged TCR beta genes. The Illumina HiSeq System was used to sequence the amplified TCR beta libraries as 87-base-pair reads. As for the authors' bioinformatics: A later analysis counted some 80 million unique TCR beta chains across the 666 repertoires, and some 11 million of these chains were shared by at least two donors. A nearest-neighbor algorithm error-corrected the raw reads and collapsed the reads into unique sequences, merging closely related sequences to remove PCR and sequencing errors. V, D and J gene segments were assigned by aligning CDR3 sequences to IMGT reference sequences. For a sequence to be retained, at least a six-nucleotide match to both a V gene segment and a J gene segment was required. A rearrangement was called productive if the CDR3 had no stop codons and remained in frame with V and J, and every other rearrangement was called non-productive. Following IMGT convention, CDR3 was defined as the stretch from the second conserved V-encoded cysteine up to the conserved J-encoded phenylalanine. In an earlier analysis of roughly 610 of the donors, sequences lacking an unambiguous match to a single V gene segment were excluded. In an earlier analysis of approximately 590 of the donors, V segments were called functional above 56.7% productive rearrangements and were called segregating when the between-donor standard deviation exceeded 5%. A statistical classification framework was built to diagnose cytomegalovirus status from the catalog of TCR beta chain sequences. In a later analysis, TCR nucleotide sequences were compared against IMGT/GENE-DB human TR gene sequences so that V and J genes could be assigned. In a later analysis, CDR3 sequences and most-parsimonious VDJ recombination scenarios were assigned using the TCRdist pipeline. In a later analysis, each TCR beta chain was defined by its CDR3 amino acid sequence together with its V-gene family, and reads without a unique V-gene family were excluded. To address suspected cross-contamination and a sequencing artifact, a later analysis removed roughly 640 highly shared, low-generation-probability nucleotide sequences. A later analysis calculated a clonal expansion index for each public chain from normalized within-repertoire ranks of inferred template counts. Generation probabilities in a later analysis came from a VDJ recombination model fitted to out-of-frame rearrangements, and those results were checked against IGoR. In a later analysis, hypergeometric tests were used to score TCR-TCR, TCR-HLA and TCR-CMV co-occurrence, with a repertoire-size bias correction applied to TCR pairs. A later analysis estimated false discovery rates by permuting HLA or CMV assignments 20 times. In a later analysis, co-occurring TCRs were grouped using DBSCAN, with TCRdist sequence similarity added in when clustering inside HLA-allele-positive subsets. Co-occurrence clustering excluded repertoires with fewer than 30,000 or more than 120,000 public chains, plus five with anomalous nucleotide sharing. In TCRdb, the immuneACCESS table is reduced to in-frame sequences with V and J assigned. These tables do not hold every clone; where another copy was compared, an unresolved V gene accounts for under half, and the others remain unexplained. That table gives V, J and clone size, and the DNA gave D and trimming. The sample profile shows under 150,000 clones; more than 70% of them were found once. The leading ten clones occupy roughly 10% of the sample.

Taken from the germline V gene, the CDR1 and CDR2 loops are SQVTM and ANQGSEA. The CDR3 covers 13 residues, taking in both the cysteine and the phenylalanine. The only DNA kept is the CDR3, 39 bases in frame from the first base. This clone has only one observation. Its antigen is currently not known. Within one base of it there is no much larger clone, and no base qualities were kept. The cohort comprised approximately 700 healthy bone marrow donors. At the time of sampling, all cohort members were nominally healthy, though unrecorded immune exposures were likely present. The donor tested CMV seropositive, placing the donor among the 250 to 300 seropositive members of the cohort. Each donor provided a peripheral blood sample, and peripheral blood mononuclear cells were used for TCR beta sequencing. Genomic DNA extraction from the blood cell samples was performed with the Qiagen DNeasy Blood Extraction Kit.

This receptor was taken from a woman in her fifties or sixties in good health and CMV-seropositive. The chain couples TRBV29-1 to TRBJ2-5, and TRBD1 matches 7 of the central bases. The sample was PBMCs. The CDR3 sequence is CSVSQGRKETQYF. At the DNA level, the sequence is TGCAGTGTTTCACAGGGGCGAAAAGAGACCCAGTACTTC.